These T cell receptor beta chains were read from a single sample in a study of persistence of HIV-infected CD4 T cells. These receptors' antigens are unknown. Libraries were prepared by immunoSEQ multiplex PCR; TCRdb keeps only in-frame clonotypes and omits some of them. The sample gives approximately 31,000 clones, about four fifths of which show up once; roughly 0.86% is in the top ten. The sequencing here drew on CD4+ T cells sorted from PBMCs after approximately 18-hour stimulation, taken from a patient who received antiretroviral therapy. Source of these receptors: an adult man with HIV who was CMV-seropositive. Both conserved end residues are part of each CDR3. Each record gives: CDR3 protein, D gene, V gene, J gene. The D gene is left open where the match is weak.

cdr3_aa: CASSVVRGGQETQYF
d_call: .
v_call: TRBV9
j_call: TRBJ2-5

cdr3_aa: CASSLAGAGGYTF
d_call: .
v_call: TRBV5-6
j_call: TRBJ1-2

cdr3_aa: CASSLRGNTGELFF
d_call: .
v_call: TRBV11-3
j_call: TRBJ2-2

cdr3_aa: CAWSNDRRGTEAFF
d_call: .
v_call: TRBV30
j_call: TRBJ1-1

cdr3_aa: CASSVVPPRGTDTQYF
d_call: .
v_call: TRBV19
j_call: TRBJ2-3

cdr3_aa: CASSELRAFGEKLFF
d_call: .
v_call: TRBV6-1
j_call: TRBJ1-4

cdr3_aa: CASSLEGLSSYNEQFF
d_call: TRBD2
v_call: TRBV5-8
j_call: TRBJ2-1

cdr3_aa: CASSFGQGRTEAFF
d_call: TRBD1
v_call: TRBV11-1
j_call: TRBJ1-1

cdr3_aa: CASSRPGSLAGELFF
d_call: .
v_call: TRBV3-1/TRBV3-2
j_call: TRBJ2-2

cdr3_aa: CASSLAQTGELFF
d_call: .
v_call: TRBV5-1
j_call: TRBJ2-2

cdr3_aa: CASSFSDSPLHF
d_call: .
v_call: TRBV6-5
j_call: TRBJ1-6

cdr3_aa: CASSGFTDTQYF
d_call: .
v_call: TRBV12-3/TRBV12-4
j_call: TRBJ2-3

cdr3_aa: CASSMGDREGTEAFF
d_call: TRBD1
v_call: TRBV19
j_call: TRBJ1-1

cdr3_aa: CASSQPLNTEAFF
d_call: .
v_call: TRBV4-2
j_call: TRBJ1-1

cdr3_aa: CASSISRGPQDTQYF
d_call: TRBD1
v_call: TRBV6-2/TRBV6-3
j_call: TRBJ2-3

cdr3_aa: CASSPQGGSYGYTF
d_call: TRBD1
v_call: TRBV7-2
j_call: TRBJ1-2

cdr3_aa: CASSRGSGEQYF
d_call: .
v_call: TRBV7-3
j_call: TRBJ2-7

cdr3_aa: CASRRREVRNTEAFF
d_call: .
v_call: TRBV21-1
j_call: TRBJ1-1

cdr3_aa: CASSLPLSDTQYF
d_call: .
v_call: TRBV6-2/TRBV6-3
j_call: TRBJ2-3

cdr3_aa: CASSQEGQQYF
d_call: .
v_call: TRBV14
j_call: TRBJ2-7

cdr3_aa: CASSPGAGESNQPQHF
d_call: .
v_call: TRBV5-1
j_call: TRBJ1-5

cdr3_aa: CASNIIQGANYGYTF
d_call: TRBD1
v_call: TRBV2
j_call: TRBJ1-2

cdr3_aa: CASSPASARSNQPQHF
d_call: .
v_call: TRBV28
j_call: TRBJ1-5

cdr3_aa: CASSEARGGPVTDTQYF
d_call: .
v_call: TRBV6-1
j_call: TRBJ2-3

cdr3_aa: CASSPRIPGIEQYF
d_call: .
v_call: TRBV6-2/TRBV6-3
j_call: TRBJ2-7

cdr3_aa: CASSVEGGSYGYTF
d_call: .
v_call: TRBV9
j_call: TRBJ1-2

cdr3_aa: CASSISLGAGNQPQHF
d_call: .
v_call: TRBV19
j_call: TRBJ1-5

cdr3_aa: CASSLAITGSKNIQYF
d_call: .
v_call: TRBV5-6
j_call: TRBJ2-4

cdr3_aa: CASSLSPGSYNEQFF
d_call: .
v_call: TRBV5-1
j_call: TRBJ2-1

cdr3_aa: CASSLEGRYEQYF
d_call: .
v_call: TRBV5-1
j_call: TRBJ2-7

cdr3_aa: CASSYGRVDNNSPLHF
d_call: .
v_call: TRBV6-5
j_call: TRBJ1-6

cdr3_aa: CASSGRQGWSYEQYF
d_call: TRBD1
v_call: TRBV6-2/TRBV6-3
j_call: TRBJ2-7

cdr3_aa: CASSKGLSETQYF
d_call: .
v_call: TRBV4-1
j_call: TRBJ2-5